This T cell receptor (beta chain) appears in the sequencing data of a study of shared clonotypes between healthy human individuals. General observations from the study: Estimated richness was generally greater in naive than memory subsets.

Details on this clone: The antigen is unknown.

Sequencing used immunoSEQ multiplex PCR; TCRdb keeps in-frame clones, though not all of them. This table has approximately 1.5 million clones, less than 99% appearing once. The clonotype comes from a man younger than 40 in good health. Sequencing was carried out using naive CD4+ T cells sorted from blood. Subset described: CD45RA+ positively selected.

The CDR3 DNA reads as TGTGCCAGCAGTTACTGGGGCGAGCAGTACTTC. Translated: CASSYWGEQYF. The chain combines TRBV6-5 with TRBJ2-7; D is undetermined. The CDR3 sequence is 11 residues long. Deletions cut 1 base from V and 6 bases from J, with 4 bases between. The germline CDR1 and CDR2 sequences are MNHEY and SVGAGI.